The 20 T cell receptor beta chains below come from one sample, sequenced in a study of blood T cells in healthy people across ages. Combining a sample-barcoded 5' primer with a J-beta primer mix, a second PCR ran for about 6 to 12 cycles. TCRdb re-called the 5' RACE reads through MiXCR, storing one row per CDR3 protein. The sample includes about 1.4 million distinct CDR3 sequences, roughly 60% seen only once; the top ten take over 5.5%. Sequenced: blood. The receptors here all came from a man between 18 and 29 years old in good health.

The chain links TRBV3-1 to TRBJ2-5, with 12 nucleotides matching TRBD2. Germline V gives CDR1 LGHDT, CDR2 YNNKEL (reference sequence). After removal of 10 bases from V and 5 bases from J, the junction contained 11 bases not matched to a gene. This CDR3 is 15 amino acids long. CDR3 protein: CATETSGRRWETQYF. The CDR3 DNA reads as TGTGCCACCGAGACTAGCGGGAGAAGGTGGGAGACCCAGTACTTC.

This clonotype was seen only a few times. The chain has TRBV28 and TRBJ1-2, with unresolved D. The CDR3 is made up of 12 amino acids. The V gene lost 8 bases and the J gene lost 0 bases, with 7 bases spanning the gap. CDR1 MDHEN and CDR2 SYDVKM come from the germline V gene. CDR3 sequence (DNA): TGTGCCAGCGTAACAGCTAACTATGGCTACACCTTC. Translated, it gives CASVTANYGYTF.

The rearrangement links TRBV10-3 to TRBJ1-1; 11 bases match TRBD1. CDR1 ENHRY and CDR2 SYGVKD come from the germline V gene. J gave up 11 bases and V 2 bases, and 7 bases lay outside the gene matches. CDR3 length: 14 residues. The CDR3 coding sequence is TGTGCCATCAGTGAGGGACAGGGGGCCTTCCTGGCTTTCTTT. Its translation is CAISEGQGAFLAFF.

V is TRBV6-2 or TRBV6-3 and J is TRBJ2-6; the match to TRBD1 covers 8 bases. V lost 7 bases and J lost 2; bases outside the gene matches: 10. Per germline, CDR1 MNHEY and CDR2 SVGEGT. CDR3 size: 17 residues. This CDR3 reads CASTSGQGQPGANVLTF. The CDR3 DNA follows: TGTGCCAGCACCTCCGGACAGGGCCAGCCTGGGGCCAACGTCCTGACTTTC.

CDR3 in amino acids: CSARQGMSYEQYF. CDR3 nucleotides: TGCAGTGCTAGACAGGGAATGTCCTACGAGCAGTACTTC. The chain couples TRBV20-1 to TRBJ2-7; perhaps TRBD1 as D (5 bases). The CDR3 sequence is 13 residues long. V was shortened by 2 bases and J by 1 base, with 9 bases between the two germline ends. Germline V lookup: CDR1 DFQATT, CDR2 SNEGSKA (reference sequence).

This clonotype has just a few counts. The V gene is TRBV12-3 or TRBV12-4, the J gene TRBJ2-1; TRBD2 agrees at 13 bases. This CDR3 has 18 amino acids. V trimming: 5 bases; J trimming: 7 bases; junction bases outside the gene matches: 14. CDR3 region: CASSRSRTSGSPRNEQFF. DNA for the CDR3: TGTGCCAGCAGTCGCAGTCGGACTAGCGGGAGCCCTCGTAATGAGCAGTTCTTC.

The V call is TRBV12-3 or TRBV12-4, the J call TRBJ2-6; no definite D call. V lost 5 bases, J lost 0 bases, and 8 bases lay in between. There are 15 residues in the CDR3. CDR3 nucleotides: TGTGCCAGCAGTATCCCGCTCTCTGGGGCCAACGTCCTGACTTTC. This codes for CASSIPLSGANVLTF.

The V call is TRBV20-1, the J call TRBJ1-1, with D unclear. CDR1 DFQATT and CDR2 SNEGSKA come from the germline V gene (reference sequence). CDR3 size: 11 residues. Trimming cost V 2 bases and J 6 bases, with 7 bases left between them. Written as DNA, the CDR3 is TGCAGTGCTAGATACGTGGCTGAAGCTTTCTTT. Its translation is CSARYVAEAFF.

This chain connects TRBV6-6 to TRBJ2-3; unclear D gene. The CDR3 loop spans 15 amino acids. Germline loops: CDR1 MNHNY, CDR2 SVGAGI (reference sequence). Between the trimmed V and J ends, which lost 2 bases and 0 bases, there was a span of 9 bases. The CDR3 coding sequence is TGTGCCAGCAGTTACGGTCCACCTAGCACAGATACGCAGTATTTT. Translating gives CASSYGPPSTDTQYF.

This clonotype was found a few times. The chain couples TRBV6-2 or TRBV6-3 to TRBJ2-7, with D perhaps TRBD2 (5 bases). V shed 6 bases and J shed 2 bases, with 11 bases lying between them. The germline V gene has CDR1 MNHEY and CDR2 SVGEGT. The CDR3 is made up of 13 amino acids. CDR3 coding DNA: TGTGCCAGCAGAAGAACGAGGGCCTACGAGCAGTACTTC. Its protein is CASRRTRAYEQYF.

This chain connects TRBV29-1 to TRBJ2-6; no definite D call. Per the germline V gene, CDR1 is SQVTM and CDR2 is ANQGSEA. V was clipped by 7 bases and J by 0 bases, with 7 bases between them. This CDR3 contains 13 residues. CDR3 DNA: TGCAGCGGTGGACCCTCTGGGGCCAACGTCCTGACTTTC. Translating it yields CSGGPSGANVLTF.

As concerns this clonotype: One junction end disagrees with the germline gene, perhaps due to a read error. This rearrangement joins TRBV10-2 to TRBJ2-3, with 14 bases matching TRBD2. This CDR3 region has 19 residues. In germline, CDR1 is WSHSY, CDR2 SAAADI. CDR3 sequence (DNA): TGCGCCAGCAGTCGCACCGGGACTAGCGGGAGATTGCGCACGGATACGCAGTATTTT. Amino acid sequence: CASSRTGTSGRLRTDTQYF.

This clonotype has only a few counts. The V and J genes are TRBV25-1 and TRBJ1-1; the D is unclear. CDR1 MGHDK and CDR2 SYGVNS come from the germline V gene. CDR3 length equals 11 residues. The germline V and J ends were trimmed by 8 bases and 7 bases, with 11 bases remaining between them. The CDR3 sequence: CASESAGEAFF. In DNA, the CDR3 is TGTGCCAGCGAGTCGGCCGGTGAAGCTTTCTTT.

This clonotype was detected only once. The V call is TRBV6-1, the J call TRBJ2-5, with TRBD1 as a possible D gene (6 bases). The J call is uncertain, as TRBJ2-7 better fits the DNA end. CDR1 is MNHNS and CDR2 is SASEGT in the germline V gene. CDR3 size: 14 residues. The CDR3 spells CASSELGAYYEQYF. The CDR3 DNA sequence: TGTGCCAGCAGCGAGCTGGGGGCCTACTACGAGCAGTACTTC.

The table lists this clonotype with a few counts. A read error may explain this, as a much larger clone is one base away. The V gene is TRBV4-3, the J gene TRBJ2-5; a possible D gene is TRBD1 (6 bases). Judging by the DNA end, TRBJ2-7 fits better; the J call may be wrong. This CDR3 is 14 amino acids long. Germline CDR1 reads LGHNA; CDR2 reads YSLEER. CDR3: CASSQDRGGDEQYF. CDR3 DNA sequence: TGCGCCAGCAGCCAAGATCGTGGGGGCGACGAGCAGTACTTC.

Written as DNA, the CDR3 is TGTGCCAGCAGCTTAGAGCGGCTCGGCAGGAACTATGGCTACACCTTC. This codes for CASSLERLGRNYGYTF. The chain links TRBV7-2 to TRBJ1-2, with D unclear. V was cut by 1 base and J by 2 bases, with 14 bases left in between. This CDR3 is 16 amino acids long. CDR1 and CDR2 (germline): SGHTA, FQGNSA.

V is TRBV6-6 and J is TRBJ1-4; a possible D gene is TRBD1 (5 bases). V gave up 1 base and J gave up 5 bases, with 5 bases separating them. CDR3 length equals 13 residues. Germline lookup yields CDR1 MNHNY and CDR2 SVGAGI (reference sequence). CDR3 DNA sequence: TGTGCCAGCAGTTACTACAGGAATGAAAAACTGTTTTTT. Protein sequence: CASSYYRNEKLFF.

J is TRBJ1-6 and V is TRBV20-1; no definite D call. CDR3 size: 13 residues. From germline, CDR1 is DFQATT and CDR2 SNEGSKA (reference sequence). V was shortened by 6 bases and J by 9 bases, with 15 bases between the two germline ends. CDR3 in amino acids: CSARTRSLSPLHF. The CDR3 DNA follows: TGCAGTGCCAGGACCAGGAGTCTTTCACCCCTCCACTTT.

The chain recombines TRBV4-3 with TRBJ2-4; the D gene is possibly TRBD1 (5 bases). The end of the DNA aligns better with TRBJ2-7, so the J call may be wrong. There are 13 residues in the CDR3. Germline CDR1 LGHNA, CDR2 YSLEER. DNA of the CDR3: TGCGCCAGCAGCCAAGGGGTAGGGGCCGAGCAGTACTTC. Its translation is CASSQGVGAEQYF.

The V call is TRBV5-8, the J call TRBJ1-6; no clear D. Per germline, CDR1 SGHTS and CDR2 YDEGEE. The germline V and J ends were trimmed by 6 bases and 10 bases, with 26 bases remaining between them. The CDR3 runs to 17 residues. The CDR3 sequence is CASIPLVRPKRESPLHF. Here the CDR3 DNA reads TGTGCCAGCATTCCATTGGTACGCCCCAAACGGGAATCACCCCTCCACTTT.